The clone carrying this TCR beta chain was detected a few times. Its antigen is not identified. These data come from a study of blood T cells in healthy people across ages. A second PCR, run for roughly 7 to 12 cycles, used a sample-barcoded 5' primer plus a J-beta primer mix. MiXCR, applied by TCRdb to the 5' RACE reads, yields one record per CDR3 protein. The data show 1.5 million or so distinct CDR3 sequences, around 42% seen once. General study findings and limits: Both higher diversity and more naive CD4+ cells marked long-lived donors when set against aged donors. Strong correlation was found linking TCR beta diversity to naive T cell percentage.

V shed 4 bases, J shed 0 bases, and the junction held 9 bases outside the gene matches. This CDR3 has 17 amino acids. The germline V gene encodes CDR1 KGHDR and CDR2 SFDVKD. This receptor was identified in a woman aged 18-29 years in good health. Sequencing was done on a sample of blood. The chain has TRBV24-1 and TRBJ2-5; 8 positions agree with TRBD1. In nucleotides, the CDR3 is TGTGCCACCAGTGACTGGGGGACAGGATCGAACCAAGAGACCCAGTACTTC. This translates into CATSDWGTGSNQETQYF.